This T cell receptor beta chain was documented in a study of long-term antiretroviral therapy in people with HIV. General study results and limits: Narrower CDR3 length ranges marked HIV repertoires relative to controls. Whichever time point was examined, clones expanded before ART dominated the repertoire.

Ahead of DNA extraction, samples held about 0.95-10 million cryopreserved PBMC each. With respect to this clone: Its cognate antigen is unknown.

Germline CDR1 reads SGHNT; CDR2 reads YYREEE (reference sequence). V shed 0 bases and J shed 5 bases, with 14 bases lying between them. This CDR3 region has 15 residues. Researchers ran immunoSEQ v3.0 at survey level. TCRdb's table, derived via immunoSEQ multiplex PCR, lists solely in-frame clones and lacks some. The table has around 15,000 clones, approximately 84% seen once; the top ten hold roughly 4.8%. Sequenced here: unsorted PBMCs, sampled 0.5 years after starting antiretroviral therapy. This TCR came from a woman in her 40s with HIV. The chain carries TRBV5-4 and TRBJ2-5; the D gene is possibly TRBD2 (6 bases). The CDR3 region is CASSLGPEGWETQYF. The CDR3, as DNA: TGTGCCAGCAGCTTGGGGCCGGAGGGGTGGGAGACCCAGTACTTC.